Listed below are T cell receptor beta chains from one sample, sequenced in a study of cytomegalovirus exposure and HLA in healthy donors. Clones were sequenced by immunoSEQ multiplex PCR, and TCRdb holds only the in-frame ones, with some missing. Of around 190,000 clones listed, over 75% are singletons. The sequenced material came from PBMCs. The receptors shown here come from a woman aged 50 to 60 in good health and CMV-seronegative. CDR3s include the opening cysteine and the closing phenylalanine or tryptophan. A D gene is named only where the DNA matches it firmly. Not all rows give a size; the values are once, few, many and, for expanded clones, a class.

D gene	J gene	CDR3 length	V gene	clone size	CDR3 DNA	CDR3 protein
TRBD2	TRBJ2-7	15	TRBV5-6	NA	TGTGCCAGCAGCCGAATGGGCGGGAGGGCCTACGAGCAGTACTTC	CASSRMGGRAYEQYF
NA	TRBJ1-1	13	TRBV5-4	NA	TGTGCCAGCAGCTTTGCGGGTGGGACTGAAGCTTTCTTT	CASSFAGGTEAFF
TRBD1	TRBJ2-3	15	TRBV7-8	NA	TGTGCCAGCAGCTTAGATGACAGGGGGACAGATACGCAGTATTTT	CASSLDDRGTDTQYF
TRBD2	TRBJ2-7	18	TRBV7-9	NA	TGTGCCAGCAGCTTAGATTCCCTAACTAGCGGGAGTACCTACGAGCAGTACTTC	CASSLDSLTSGSTYEQYF
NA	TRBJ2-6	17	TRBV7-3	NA	TGTGCCAGCAGCCCGTCATGGGCTGACTCTGGGGCCAACGTCCTGACTTTC	CASSPSWADSGANVLTF
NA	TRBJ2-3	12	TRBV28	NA	TGTGCCAGCAGTTCCCCCCTTAATACGCAGTATTTT	CASSSPLNTQYF
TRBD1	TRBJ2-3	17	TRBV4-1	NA	TGCGCCAGCAGCCAGAGGGACAGAACTATTAGCACAGATACGCAGTATTTT	CASSQRDRTISTDTQYF
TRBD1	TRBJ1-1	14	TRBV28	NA	TGTGCCAGCAGTTCCGGACAGGCTTGGACTGAAGCTTTCTTT	CASSSGQAWTEAFF
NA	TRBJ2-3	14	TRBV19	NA	TGTGCCAGTCGCGACTCCGGCAGCACAGATACGCAGTATTTT	CASRDSGSTDTQYF
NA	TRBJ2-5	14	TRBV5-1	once	TGCGCCAGCAGCTTGGGGTGGGGGCGAGAGACCCAGTACTTC	CASSLGWGRETQYF
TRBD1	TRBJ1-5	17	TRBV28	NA	TGTGCCAGCAGTTTGGCTACGACAGGGATGGGCAATCAGCCCCAGCATTTT	CASSLATTGMGNQPQHF
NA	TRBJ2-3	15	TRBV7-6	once	TGTGCCAGCAGCTTAGGGACAATAAGCACAGATACGCAGTATTTT	CASSLGTISTDTQYF
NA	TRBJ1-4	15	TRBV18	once	TGTGCCAGCTCAAGGCCTCCCAATGCGGGGGAAAAACTGTTTTTT	CASSRPPNAGEKLFF
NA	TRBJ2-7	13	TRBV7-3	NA	TGTGCCAGCTCTGAGGAGGGAGAGAACGAGCAGTACTTC	CASSEEGENEQYF
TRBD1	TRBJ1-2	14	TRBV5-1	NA	TGCGCCAGCCACCAGGGACAGGCCCTGTCGGGCTACACCTTC	CASHQGQALSGYTF
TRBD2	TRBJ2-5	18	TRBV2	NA	TGTGCCAGCAGTCGTCCGACTAGCGGGAGTATTGGTAGAGAGACCCAGTACTTC	CASSRPTSGSIGRETQYF
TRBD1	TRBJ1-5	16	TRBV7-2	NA	TGTGCCAGCAGCTTAGCCGACAGGGGGGGGGCACAGCCCCAGCATTTT	CASSLADRGGAQPQHF
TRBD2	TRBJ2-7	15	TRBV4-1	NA	TGCGCCAGCAGCCAGCCGGGGGGGAACGCCTACGAGCAGTACTTC	CASSQPGGNAYEQYF
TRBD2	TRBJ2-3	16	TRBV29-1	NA	TGCAGCGTGAGTCCATCCGGGACTAGGAACACAGATACGCAGTATTTT	CSVSPSGTRNTDTQYF
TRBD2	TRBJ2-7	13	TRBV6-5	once	TGTGCCGTTAGGGGCGGGAGAAATTACGAGCAGTACTTC	CAVRGGRNYEQYF
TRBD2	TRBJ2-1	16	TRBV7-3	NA	TGTGCCAGCAGCTTCGGCCCTAGCGGGAGAGGGTATGAGCAGTTCTTC	CASSFGPSGRGYEQFF
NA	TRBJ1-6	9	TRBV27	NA	TGTGCCAGCAAACAGACCCTCCACTTT	CASKQTLHF
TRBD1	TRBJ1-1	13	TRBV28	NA	TGTGCCAGCACGCGACAGGGGCGGACTGAAGCTTTCTTT	CASTRQGRTEAFF
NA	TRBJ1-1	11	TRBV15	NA	TGTGCCACCCAGATGAACACTGAAGCTTTCTTT	CATQMNTEAFF
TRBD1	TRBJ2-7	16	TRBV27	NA	TGTGCCAGCAGATTTGGGGCCGGACAGGGGTCTTACGAGCAGTACTTC	CASRFGAGQGSYEQYF
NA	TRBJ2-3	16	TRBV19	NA	TGTGCCAGTAGCTCCGCCAGCGGGCGACATACAGATACGCAGTATTTT	CASSSASGRHTDTQYF